The 30 T cell receptor beta chains below all came from one sample that was sequenced in a study of shared clonotypes between healthy human individuals. Sequencing used immunoSEQ multiplex PCR; TCRdb keeps in-frame clones, though not all of them. Seen here are over a million clones, roughly 97% observed once, and the top ten hold approximately 1.2%. The sequenced material came from naive CD4+ T cells sorted from blood. Subset denoted: CD45RA+ positively selected. The receptors come from a man aged 25-45 years in good health.

The V call is TRBV28, the J call TRBJ2-7; D call uncertain. V was cut by 5 bases and J by 6 bases, with 11 bases left in between. CDR3 size: 12 residues. Germline loops: CDR1 MDHEN, CDR2 SYDVKM. The CDR3 region is CASSPLAGEQYF. CDR3 in DNA: TGTGCCAGCAGTCCGCTCGCAGGCGAGCAGTACTTC.

The J gene is TRBJ2-7, the V gene TRBV4-2; TRBD2 agrees at 7 bases. CDR3 length: 17 amino acids. The V segment lost 2 bases and the J segment 2 bases; nucleotides outside the gene matches: 12. The germline CDR1 and CDR2 sequences are LGHNA and YNFKEQ. Here the CDR3 DNA reads TGTGCCAGCAGCCAACACCTCAGCGGGACTAATCCCTACGAGCAGTACTTC. Protein: CASSQHLSGTNPYEQYF.

This sequence joins TRBV11-2 and TRBJ2-1; TRBD2 matches at 9 bases. Trimming removed 2 bases from V and 4 bases from J; junction bases left unmatched: 6. The V gene's germline CDR1 is SGHAT and CDR2 FQNNGV. The CDR3 is made up of 16 amino acids. DNA for the CDR3: TGTGCCAGCAGCTTAAGGCTAGCGGGGATATACAATGAGCAGTTCTTC. Residues: CASSLRLAGIYNEQFF. Supplemented by reference TRBV11-2 and TRBJ2-1, the full variable domain reads EAGVAQSPRYKIIEKRQSVAFWCNPISGHATLYWYQQILGQGPKLLIQFQNNGVVDDSQLPKDRFSAERLKGVDSTLKIQPAKLEDSAVYLCASSLRLAGIYNEQFFGPGTRLTVL.

The CDR3 DNA is TGTGCCAGCAGCTTAAGGGGGACTACAAGCACAGATACGCAGTATTTT. Its translation: CASSLRGTTSTDTQYF. The chain combines TRBV7-9 with TRBJ2-3; D possibly corresponds to TRBD2 (7 bases). V was pared by 2 bases and J by 0 bases, with 12 bases between. Germline CDR1 reads SEHNR; CDR2 reads FQNEAQ (reference sequence). CDR3 size: 16 residues.

This chain links TRBV18 with TRBJ1-1; D not certain. In germline, CDR1 is KGHSH, CDR2 LQKENI. The CDR3 is made up of 15 amino acids. V was pared by 0 bases and J by 0 bases, with 8 bases between. The CDR3 DNA is TGTGCCAGCTCACCACCCTCGACCATGAACACTGAAGCTTTCTTT. This codes for CASSPPSTMNTEAFF.

The V call is TRBV9, the J call TRBJ2-7, with TRBD2 as a possible D gene (6 bases). The CDR3 spans 14 residues. The germline gives CDR1 SGDLS, CDR2 YYNGEE. Trimming removed 4 bases at V and 3 bases at J, with 14 bases between. CDR3 bases: TGTGCCAGCAGCCTTACCGGGACTCACTACGAGCAGTACTTC. Residues: CASSLTGTHYEQYF.

The sample holds one count of this clone. Here the CDR3 reads CASSLGTGFSYEQYF. The CDR3 DNA is TGTGCCAGCAGCTTAGGAACGGGATTCTCCTACGAGCAGTACTTC. The chain has TRBV7-6 and TRBJ2-7; TRBD2 might be the D (5 bases). V was trimmed by 1 base and J by 0 bases, leaving 10 bases between them. The CDR3 is 15 residues long. Germline-derived CDR1 and CDR2 are SGHVS and FNYEAQ.

The J gene is TRBJ2-5, the V gene TRBV6-5; D is possibly TRBD2 (7 bases). CDR1 and CDR2 (germline): MNHEY, SVGAGI. This CDR3 contains 15 residues. The V gene lost 4 bases and the J gene lost 0 bases, with 12 bases spanning the gap. CDR3 protein: CASSLGGLYQETQYF. In DNA form, the CDR3 reads TGTGCCAGCAGTTTGGGGGGGCTGTACCAAGAGACCCAGTACTTC.

As DNA, the CDR3 is TGTGCCAGCAGCTTAGGTGCAGGTGAGCAGTTCTTC. Translated: CASSLGAGEQFF. The rearrangement joins TRBV7-2 to TRBJ2-1, with no clear D. Trimming removed 1 base from V and 9 bases from J, with 7 bases in between. The CDR3 sequence is 12 residues long. CDR1 SGHTA and CDR2 FQGNSA come from the germline V gene. Full variable domain (rest looked up from reference TRBV7-2 and TRBJ2-1): GAGVSQSPSNKVTEKGKDVELRCDPISGHTALYWYRQSLGQGLEFLIYFQGNSAPDKSGLPSDRFSAERTGGSVSTLTIQRTQQEDSAVYLCASSLGAGEQFFGPGTRLTVL.

The chain joins TRBV6-1 to TRBJ2-2; D is unresolved. Trimming stripped 11 bases from V and 3 bases from J, with 16 bases between. Germline V lookup: CDR1 MNHNS, CDR2 SASEGT. The CDR3 is 14 residues long. The CDR3 protein is CAVRRQTDTGELFF. The CDR3 DNA follows: TGTGCCGTTAGACGTCAAACGGACACCGGGGAGCTGTTTTTT.

V and J are TRBV9 and TRBJ1-1; 7 bases align to TRBD1. The CDR3 is made up of 15 amino acids. The V gene end was trimmed by 0 bases and the J gene end by 5 bases; junction bases not matched to a gene: 7. The germline V gene has CDR1 SGDLS and CDR2 YYNGEE. The CDR3 DNA reads as TGTGCCAGCAGCGTAGCTCCAGGGGGGGCAACTGAAGCTTTCTTT. It encodes CASSVAPGGATEAFF.

J is TRBJ1-5 and V is TRBV7-8, with no clear D. V shed 6 bases and J shed 1 base, with 16 bases lying between them. This CDR3 contains 16 residues. Germline lookup yields CDR1 SGHVS and CDR2 FQNEAQ. CDR3 sequence reads: CASSPAGLISNQPQHF. The CDR3 bases are TGTGCCAGCAGTCCGGCGGGGTTAATCAGCAATCAGCCCCAGCATTTT. Based on the CDR3 plus reference TRBV7-8 and TRBJ1-5, the full variable domain is GAGVSQSPRYKVAKRGQDVALRCDPISGHVSLFWYQQALGQGPEFLTYFQNEAQLDKSGLPSDRFFAERPEGSVSTLKIQRTQQEDSAVYLCASSPAGLISNQPQHFGDGTRLSIL.

For the CDR3, the DNA is TGTGCCAGCAGTTATAATCCTCGGGAGCAGTACTTC. Its translation is CASSYNPREQYF. The chain joins TRBV6-6 to TRBJ2-7; D uncertain. There are 12 residues in the CDR3. V lost 3 bases to trimming and J lost 7 bases, with 10 bases between them. Germline lookup yields CDR1 MNHNY and CDR2 SVGAGI (reference sequence).

This chain links TRBV7-2 with TRBJ2-4; D is perhaps TRBD2 (6 bases). The germline V gene has CDR1 SGHTA and CDR2 FQGNSA. The V gene lost 5 bases and the J gene lost 15 bases, with 14 bases spanning the gap. The CDR3 has 11 amino acids. CDR3 sequence reads: CASSPRLDLYF. The CDR3 bases are TGTGCCAGCAGCCCCCGACTAGACTTGTACTTC.

The chain links TRBV7-6 to TRBJ2-3; 8 bases are shared with TRBD1. The CDR3 totals 15 residues. The ends lost 5 bases at V and 5 bases at J; junction bases unmatched: 9. Germline assignment: CDR1 SGHVS and CDR2 FNYEAQ. The CDR3 is CASSKTGGTGDTQYF. Here the CDR3 DNA reads TGTGCCAGCAGCAAAACAGGGGGAACTGGAGATACGCAGTATTTT.

The chain joins TRBV7-2 to TRBJ2-3; perhaps TRBD2 as D (6 bases). From germline, CDR1 is SGHTA and CDR2 FQGNSA. The V gene lost 5 bases and the J gene lost 2 bases, with 23 bases spanning the gap. The CDR3 totals 18 residues. DNA of the CDR3: TGTGCCAGCAGCCCCTCCTGGGCTAGCGAGACTCTCACAGATACGCAGTATTTT. Its translation: CASSPSWASETLTDTQYF.

The chain carries TRBV7-2 and TRBJ1-4; D unresolved. The V gene's germline CDR1 is SGHTA and CDR2 FQGNSA. V lost 0 bases and J lost 8, with 7 bases in between. This CDR3 spans 13 amino acids. DNA of the CDR3: TGTGCCAGCAGCTTAGCTGGCAGAGAAAAACTGTTTTTT. Protein product: CASSLAGREKLFF.

The chain links TRBV6-6 to TRBJ2-3; 7 bases are a match to TRBD1. The germline V gene encodes CDR1 MNHNY and CDR2 SVGAGI (reference sequence). The CDR3 totals 15 residues. Trimming cost V 6 bases and J 0 bases; bases outside gene matches: 6. This CDR3 is CASRHTGQSTDTQYF. As DNA, the CDR3 is TGTGCCAGCAGACATACGGGACAGAGCACAGATACGCAGTATTTT.

The DNA for the CDR3 is TGTGCCACCAGCAGATCCTATTGGGAGGGGAGACGCACAGATACGCAGTATTTT. Its translation: CATSRSYWEGRRTDTQYF. The V call is TRBV15, the J call TRBJ2-3; the match to TRBD2 covers 7 bases. CDR3 length: 18 residues. Unmatched junction bases numbered 12, after V lost 2 bases and J lost 1 base. CDR1 and CDR2 from the germline V gene are LNHNV and YYDKDF (reference sequence).

This chain links TRBV5-6 with TRBJ2-2; D uncertain. Germline V gene lookup returns CDR1 SGHDT and CDR2 YYEEEE. The CDR3 spans 13 residues. Trimming shortened V by 4 bases and J by 4 bases, and 8 bases separated the two germline ends. The CDR3 DNA follows: TGTGCCAGCAGCAAAGGTCCCACCGGGGAGCTGTTTTTT. It translates to CASSKGPTGELFF.

V is TRBV5-1 and J is TRBJ2-2; 9 bases fit TRBD1. Germline V lookup: CDR1 SGHRS, CDR2 YFSETQ. V trimming: 0 bases; J trimming: 3 bases; junction bases outside the gene matches: 3. The CDR3 is made up of 16 amino acids. The CDR3 reads CASSLGTGAYTGELFF. CDR3 DNA: TGCGCCAGCAGCTTGGGGACAGGGGCGTACACCGGGGAGCTGTTTTTT.

This chain's CDR3 is CASRYDRFSYEQYF. The DNA of the CDR3 is TGTGCCAGCAGGTACGACAGGTTCTCCTACGAGCAGTACTTC. The chain links TRBV7-8 to TRBJ2-7; D may be TRBD1 (6 bases). Germline CDR1 reads SGHVS; CDR2 reads FQNEAQ. The CDR3 has 14 amino acids. V was trimmed by 6 bases and J by 0 bases, leaving 12 bases between them. The full variable domain, its missing parts supplied by reference TRBV7-8 and TRBJ2-7, is GAGVSQSPRYKVAKRGQDVALRCDPISGHVSLFWYQQALGQGPEFLTYFQNEAQLDKSGLPSDRFFAERPEGSVSTLKIQRTQQEDSAVYLCASRYDRFSYEQYFGPGTRLTVT.

The gene calls are TRBV10-3 and TRBJ2-7; no reliable D call. V was cut by 4 bases and J by 6 bases, with 7 bases left in between. Germline V gene data show CDR1 as ENHRY and CDR2 as SYGVKD. This CDR3 is 11 amino acids long. The CDR3 here is CAISVGSEQYF. In nucleotides, the CDR3 is TGTGCCATCAGTGTAGGAAGCGAGCAGTACTTC.

V is TRBV6-5 and J is TRBJ2-2, with D possibly TRBD2 on 5 matching bases. The germline V and J ends were trimmed by 5 bases and 4 bases, with 11 bases remaining between them. CDR3 length equals 14 residues. Per the germline V gene, CDR1 is MNHEY and CDR2 is SVGAGI. CDR3 nucleotides: TGTGCCAGCAGTGGGCTGGGGAGCACCGGGGAGCTGTTTTTT. It translates to CASSGLGSTGELFF.

This rearrangement joins TRBV9 to TRBJ1-3, with TRBD1 identical over 7 bases. This CDR3 region has 15 residues. Germline V gene data show CDR1 as SGDLS and CDR2 as YYNGEE. Germline trimming cut 4 bases from V and 4 bases from J; bases unmatched to any gene: 8. Written as DNA, the CDR3 is TGTGCCAGCAGCCCTACCGGGACAGCCGGAAACACCATATATTTT. It codes for CASSPTGTAGNTIYF.

This chain links TRBV5-1 with TRBJ1-2; D is ambiguous. The CDR3 loop spans 13 amino acids. CDR1 SGHRS and CDR2 YFSETQ come from the germline V gene. The V and J ends lost 4 bases and 8 bases respectively, with 15 bases between them. Written as DNA, the CDR3 is TGCGCCAGCAGCCCGAGTGGGGTTTGGGGCTACACCTTC. Translating it yields CASSPSGVWGYTF.

The chain has TRBV5-1 and TRBJ2-2; D is unresolved. The CDR3 consists of 15 residues. The V and J ends lost 2 bases and 1 base respectively, with 9 bases between them. CDR1 and CDR2 from the germline V gene are SGHRS and YFSETQ. The CDR3 DNA sequence: TGCGCCAGCAGCTTCAGTTTCTTGAACACCGGGGAGCTGTTTTTT. Its protein is CASSFSFLNTGELFF.

The V call is TRBV6-6, the J call TRBJ2-7; D is possibly TRBD2 (6 bases). Germline V gene data show CDR1 as MNHNY and CDR2 as SVGAGI (reference sequence). Trimming shortened V by 0 bases and J by 0 bases, and 12 bases separated the two germline ends. The CDR3 is 16 amino acids. Written as DNA, the CDR3 is TGTGCCAGCAGTTACTCCAGGCGGGGCCGCTCCTACGAGCAGTACTTC. Protein product: CASSYSRRGRSYEQYF.

J is TRBJ2-5 and V is TRBV6-5; possibly TRBD1 for D (5 bases). Trimming took 6 bases from V and 3 from J, leaving 11 bases between them. The germline V gene has CDR1 MNHEY and CDR2 SVGAGI. CDR3 size: 13 residues. This CDR3 is CASSPRQKETQYF. CDR3 nucleotides: TGTGCCAGCAGCCCTAGACAGAAAGAGACCCAGTACTTC.

The chain employs TRBV7-9 and TRBJ2-7, with TRBD1 as a possible D gene (6 bases). V dropped 2 bases and J dropped 9 bases, with 11 bases sitting between them. The CDR3 is 12 residues long. The germline gives CDR1 SEHNR, CDR2 FQNEAQ (reference sequence). For the CDR3, the DNA is TGTGCCAGCAGCTTAACCAGGGGACGGCAGTACTTC. Residues: CASSLTRGRQYF.